These 29 T cell receptor beta chains were all obtained from the same sample, sequenced in a study of T cells in Graves' hyperthyroidism and ophthalmopathy. TCR beta CDR3 sequences were amplified from RNA transcripts. TCR CDR3 underwent first-round RT-PCR with the HTBI primer set. Via MiXCR, TCRdb re-called the multiplex PCR reads, giving one row per CDR3 protein. The sample includes fewer than 400,000 distinct CDR3 sequences, about 14% of them seen just once. Material for sequencing was blood. The receptors stem from a man aged 50 to 60 with Graves' ophthalmopathy.

This clonotype was seen many times. V is TRBV11-2 and J is TRBJ1-1; TRBD1 matches at 7 bases. This CDR3 is 14 amino acids long. CDR1 and CDR2 (germline): SGHAT, FQNNGV. Trimming removed 1 base from V and 7 bases from J; junction bases left unmatched: 6. The CDR3 nucleotides read TGTGCCAGCAGCTTAGGGGTTACAGGGGTTGAAGCTTTCTTT. Translating gives CASSLGVTGVEAFF.

This chain connects TRBV7-9 to TRBJ2-7, with D perhaps matching TRBD1 (5 bases). Germline V gene lookup returns CDR1 SEHNR and CDR2 FQNEAQ (reference sequence). This CDR3 is 14 amino acids long. Trimming stripped 5 bases from V and 5 bases from J, with 16 bases between. In DNA form, the CDR3 reads TGTGCCAGCAGCACCCGCCAGGGATCCCACGAGCAGTACTTC. Its translation: CASSTRQGSHEQYF.

This clonotype was detected ten times or more. The chain couples TRBV3-1 to TRBJ2-1; the match to TRBD2 covers 8 bases. This CDR3 is built from 15 residues. CDR1 and CDR2 (germline): LGHDT, YNNKEL (reference sequence). Germline trimming cut 1 base from V and 7 bases from J; bases unmatched to any gene: 6. In DNA form, the CDR3 reads TGTGCCAGCAGCCAAGGAACGGGGGGGTCTAATGAGCAGTTCTTC. Its protein is CASSQGTGGSNEQFF.

This clonotype appeared many times. The chain links TRBV29-1 to TRBJ1-2, with D unresolved. The CDR3 totals 11 residues. Germline V CDR1 and CDR2: SQVTM, ANQGSEA. The CDR3 region has the DNA TGCATCGTGGGAGGGTCTGGTGGCTACACCTTC. This codes for CIVGGSGGYTF.

Points on this clonotype: At one of its ends the junction is not consistent with the germline gene, which may arise from a read error. The gene calls are TRBV5-1 and TRBJ2-7; possibly TRBD1 for D (6 bases). Germline V gene lookup returns CDR1 SGHRS and CDR2 YFSETQ. The CDR3 loop spans 14 amino acids. In nucleotides, the CDR3 is TGTGCCAGCAGCTCCCGGACAGAGGCCTACGAGCAGTACTTC. Encoded protein: CASSSRTEAYEQYF.

This clonotype was counted a few times. This sequence joins TRBV19 and TRBJ2-3; maybe TRBD2 (5 bases). The CDR3 contains 17 residues. Germline V gene sequence: CDR1 LNHDA, CDR2 SQIVND (reference sequence). V lost 1 base and J 4 bases, leaving 18 bases between the germline ends. CDR3 sequence: CASSIGRFSNPPDTQYF. CDR3 DNA sequence: TGTGCCAGTAGTATAGGGAGGTTCTCCAACCCCCCAGATACGCAGTATTTT. Full variable domain (outside the CDR3, taken from reference TRBV19 and TRBJ2-3): DGGITQSPKYLFRKEGQNVTLSCEQNLNHDAMYWYRQDPGQGLRLIYYSQIVNDFQKGDIAEGYSVSREKKESFPLTVTSAQKNPTAFYLCASSIGRFSNPPDTQYFGPGTRLTVL.

The rearrangement links TRBV29-1 to TRBJ2-5; TRBD1 is a possible D gene (5 bases). V was shortened by 8 bases and J by 7 bases, with 17 bases between the two germline ends. This CDR3 is built from 12 residues. CDR1 and CDR2 (germline): SQVTM, ANQGSEA. CDR3 amino acids: CSYVGRSGTQYF. The DNA of the CDR3 is TGCAGCTACGTGGGGCGGTCAGGGACCCAGTACTTC.

The sample holds many counts of this clonotype. The chain uses TRBV2 and TRBJ1-4, with D perhaps matching TRBD1 (5 bases). Looked up from germline, CDR1 is SNHLY and CDR2 is FYNNEI. V shed 6 bases and J shed 4 bases, with 9 bases lying between them. The CDR3 is 13 residues long. The chain's CDR3 is CASSRDYNEKLFF. CDR3 in DNA: TGTGCCAGCAGCCGGGACTATAATGAAAAACTGTTTTTT. Full variable domain (missing parts from reference TRBV2 and TRBJ1-4): EPEVTQTPSHQVTQMGQEVILRCVPISNHLYFYWYRQILGQKVEFLVSFYNNEISEKSEIFDDQFSVERPDGSNFTLKIRSTKLEDSAMYFCASSRDYNEKLFFGSGTQLSVL.

This chain connects TRBV19 to TRBJ2-2; TRBD1 matches 11 bases. V shed 3 bases and J 1 base; nucleotides not matched to a gene: 1. Germline loops: CDR1 LNHDA, CDR2 SQIVND (reference sequence). This CDR3 comprises 16 residues. The CDR3 reads CASSIGTGGNTGELFF. The CDR3 DNA is TGTGCCAGTAGTATCGGGACAGGGGGGAACACCGGGGAGCTGTTTTTT.

A remark on this clonotype: Lacking the conserved final phenylalanine or tryptophan, this CDR3 likely reflects a read error. The chain uses TRBV13 and TRBJ2-5; D is uncertain. Between the trimmed V and J ends, which lost 5 bases and 0 bases, there was a span of 10 bases. This CDR3 has 14 amino acids. Germline V gene lookup returns CDR1 PRHDT and CDR2 FYEKMQ (reference sequence). The CDR3 DNA reads TGTGCCAGCAGCCTAAGGAGACACCAAGAGACCCAGTACTCC. Protein sequence: CASSLRRHQETQYS.

This clonotype was seen more than once but under ten times. A much larger clone lies one base from this, so it may be a read error. The J gene is TRBJ2-7, the V gene TRBV20-1; no firm D call. Germline lookup yields CDR1 DFQATT and CDR2 SNEGSKA (reference sequence). This CDR3 region has 15 residues. The V end was cut by 0 bases, the J end by 2 bases, with 14 bases between. The CDR3 coding sequence is TGCAGTGCTAGAGATCTCCGGGCAGGCCCCTACGAGCAGTACTTC. Its protein product is CSARDLRAGPYEQYF.

This clonotype was found a few times. The chain joins TRBV6-1 to TRBJ2-2; tentative D call: TRBD2 (7 bases). Trimming removed 7 bases from V and 3 bases from J, with 12 bases in between. CDR1 and CDR2 from the germline V gene are MNHNS and SASEGT. The length of the CDR3 is 14 residues. This CDR3 reads CASKGGGDTGELFF. For the CDR3, the DNA is TGTGCCAGCAAAGGGGGAGGGGACACCGGGGAGCTGTTTTTT.

As to this clonotype: With a much larger clone just one base away, this may be a read error. The chain links TRBV7-9 to TRBJ2-5; TRBD1 aligns across 9 bases. The V gene's germline CDR1 is SEHNR and CDR2 FQNEAQ (reference sequence). The CDR3 covers 17 residues. The DNA for the CDR3 is TGTGTCAGCAGCTTAGCGTCCCTAACAGGGGGCGTAAAGACCCAGTACTTC. Translation gives CVSSLASLTGGVKTQYF. Supplemented by reference TRBV7-9 and TRBJ2-5, the full variable domain reads DTGVSQNPRHKITKRGQNVTFRCDPISEHNRLYWYRQTLGQGPEFLTYFQNEAQLEKSRLLSDRFSAERPKGSFSTLEIQRTEQGDSAMYLCVSSLASLTGGVKTQYFGPGTRLLVL.

This clonotype was seen repeatedly, ten times or more. The chain carries TRBV11-2 and TRBJ1-3, with D possibly matching TRBD1 (5 bases). CDR3 length: 15 residues. The ends were cut back, 0 bases at V and 4 bases at J, with 10 bases in the middle. Germline values: CDR1 SGHAT, CDR2 FQNNGV. The CDR3 nucleotides are TGTGCCAGCAGCTTAGAAGCAGGGTTCGGAAACACCATATATTTT. This translates into CASSLEAGFGNTIYF.

In its sample, this clonotype was seen many times. The gene calls are TRBV2 and TRBJ2-5; the D call may be TRBD1 or TRBD2 (5 bases each). The ends were cut back, 4 bases at V and 5 bases at J, with 14 bases in the middle. The germline CDR1 and CDR2 sequences are SNHLY and FYNNEI. The CDR3 extends over 14 amino acids. The CDR3 is CASSGDRILETQYF. Here the CDR3 DNA reads TGTGCCAGCAGTGGGGACCGCATATTGGAGACCCAGTACTTC.

This clonotype was seen ten or more times. The chain employs TRBV24-1 and TRBJ2-5; D unclear. CDR3 size: 13 residues. The germline V gene encodes CDR1 KGHDR and CDR2 SFDVKD. The ends were cut back, 4 bases at V and 5 bases at J, with 10 bases in the middle. The CDR3 DNA reads as TGTGCCACCAGTGACAGTCCTAGGGAGACCCAGTACTTC. Translating it yields CATSDSPRETQYF.

The chain links TRBV7-8 to TRBJ2-1, with 8 positions matching TRBD2. CDR3 length: 18 amino acids. Germline CDR1 is SGHVS and CDR2 is FQNEAQ. Trimming at V came to 5 bases and at J to 6 bases, leaving 18 bases not matched to a gene. The CDR3 is CASSQDIPREGPLNEQFF. CDR3 nucleotides: TGTGCCAGCAGCCAAGATATCCCCCGGGAGGGCCCCCTCAATGAGCAGTTCTTC.

Note on this clonotype: This may come from a read error, since a much larger clone is one base off. The genes are TRBV11-3 and TRBJ2-3, with 14 bases lining up with TRBD2. Germline V gene data show CDR1 as SGHNT and CDR2 as YENEEA. The J segment lost 6 bases and the V segment lost 5 bases, leaving 19 bases of the junction unmatched. CDR3 length: 20 amino acids. Here the CDR3 DNA reads TGTGCCAGCAGCCCCACGTCGGGACTAGCGGGAGTATTCGGGATGGATACGCAGTATTTT. Translating it yields CASSPTSGLAGVFGMDTQYF.

This clonotype was seen at least ten times. The chain joins TRBV3-1 to TRBJ1-6, with TRBD1 as a possible D gene (5 bases). This CDR3 region has 16 residues. The V end was cut by 0 bases, the J end by 9 bases, with 15 bases between. Per germline, CDR1 LGHDT and CDR2 YNNKEL (reference sequence). The CDR3 here is CASSQDPSDSLSPLHF. The CDR3, as DNA: TGTGCCAGCAGCCAAGATCCCTCAGACAGCCTTTCACCCCTCCACTTT. Drawing the rest from reference TRBV3-1 and TRBJ1-6, the complete variable domain is DTAVSQTPKYLVTQMGNDKSIKCEQNLGHDTMYWYKQDSKKFLKIMFSYNNKELIINETVPNRFSPKSPDKAHLNLHINSLELGDSAVYFCASSQDPSDSLSPLHFGNGTRLTVT.

This clonotype was recorded at least ten times. The genes are TRBV28 and TRBJ1-6, with 7 bases that match TRBD1. V shed 6 bases, J shed 7 bases, and the junction held 9 bases outside the gene matches. This CDR3 has 15 residues. Germline-derived CDR1 and CDR2 are MDHEN and SYDVKM. The CDR3 is CASRHRGMGNSPLHF. In DNA form, the CDR3 reads TGTGCCAGCAGGCACAGGGGTATGGGAAATTCACCCCTCCACTTT.

V and J are TRBV6-1 and TRBJ2-2; no clear D. The CDR3 has 10 amino acids. Trimming took off 8 bases at V and 7 bases at J, with 5 bases between the two ends. Germline lookup yields CDR1 MNHNS and CDR2 SASEGT. The CDR3 bases are TGTGCCAGCGGGATCGGGGAGCTGTTTTTT. Encoded protein: CASGIGELFF.

The chain combines TRBV20-1 with TRBJ2-3; D remains ambiguous. Trimming removed 3 bases from V and 1 base from J, with 8 bases in between. Per germline, CDR1 DFQATT and CDR2 SNEGSKA (reference sequence). The CDR3 runs 13 residues. CDR3 sequence (DNA): TGCAGTGCTAGCGAATACGGCACAGATACGCAGTATTTT. Protein product: CSASEYGTDTQYF.

This clonotype was seen many times. The rearrangement links TRBV5-6 to TRBJ2-3, with D possibly being TRBD2 (5 bases). Trimming removed 7 bases from V and 0 bases from J, with 15 bases in between. This CDR3 contains 15 residues. Germline V lookup: CDR1 SGHDT, CDR2 YYEEEE. This CDR3 is CASSRGKPSTDTQYF. CDR3 nucleotide sequence: TGTGCCAGCTCCCGGGGTAAGCCGAGCACAGATACGCAGTATTTT.

This clonotype has only a few counts. V usage is TRBV5-6 and J usage is TRBJ2-7; D ambiguous. The V gene lost 5 bases and the J gene lost 2 bases, with 14 bases spanning the gap. CDR3 size: 14 residues. Looked up from germline, CDR1 is SGHDT and CDR2 is YYEEEE. This CDR3 is CASSFEDGAYEQYF. The CDR3 DNA sequence: TGTGCCAGCAGTTTCGAGGACGGTGCCTACGAGCAGTACTTC.

This clonotype was seen repeatedly, ten times or more. The gene calls are TRBV30 and TRBJ2-1, with 15 bases identical to TRBD2. Looked up from germline, CDR1 is GTSNPN and CDR2 is SVGIG (reference sequence). The V and J ends lost 4 bases and 4 bases, in that order; junction bases with no gene match: 5. The CDR3 is made up of 16 amino acids. The DNA for the CDR3 is TGTGCCTGGATCGGACTAGCGGGAGGGCTTTACAATGAGCAGTTCTTC. This sequence encodes CAWIGLAGGLYNEQFF.

This clonotype was seen a handful of times. The chain employs TRBV4-2 and TRBJ2-7; no reliable D call. Trimming left V 3 bases short and J 2 bases short, with 14 bases between. The CDR3 totals 15 residues. Germline CDR1 is LGHNA and CDR2 is YNFKEQ. Written as DNA, the CDR3 is TGTGCCAGCAGCCACACTCTTGAGATGGCCTACGAGCAGTACTTC. Its translation: CASSHTLEMAYEQYF.

This clonotype was picked up many times. The chain recombines TRBV12-3 or TRBV12-4 with TRBJ2-1, with 11 bases matching TRBD2. V trimming: 11 bases; J trimming: 5 bases; junction bases outside the gene matches: 8. This CDR3 comprises 14 residues. The CDR3 sequence is CAGGLAGGNNEQFF. The CDR3 nucleotides read TGTGCCGGAGGGCTAGCGGGAGGAAACAATGAGCAGTTCTTC.

This clonotype was picked up many times. The chain couples TRBV13 to TRBJ1-2; 10 bases line up with TRBD1. Germline lookup yields CDR1 PRHDT and CDR2 FYEKMQ (reference sequence). Trimming took 5 bases from V and 4 from J; bases not matched to a gene: 7. The CDR3 extends over 15 amino acids. DNA of the CDR3: TGTGCCAGCAGCCTACGGGACAGGGGCCCCTATGGCTACACCTTC. It codes for CASSLRDRGPYGYTF.

There are many counts of this clonotype. The J gene is TRBJ2-1, the V gene TRBV11-2; either TRBD1 or TRBD2 may fit D (11 bases each). Between the trimmed V and J ends, which lost 4 bases and 4 bases, there was a span of 38 bases. The CDR3 totals 23 residues. Germline V gives CDR1 SGHAT, CDR2 FQNNGV. CDR3 in DNA: TGTGCCAGCAGCTCCGATACTGTGATTGTGGACAGGGGGCGACTAGCGGGATACAATGAGCAGTTCTTC. It yields the protein CASSSDTVIVDRGRLAGYNEQFF.